These T cell receptor beta chains were read from a single sample in a study of tumor and adjacent non-tumor tissue in lung cancer. TCRdb fed the multiplex PCR reads into MiXCR, producing one record per CDR3 protein. The table includes 200,000 or so distinct CDR3 sequences, less than 80% detected once. The source material was lung tumor tissue. These receptors all stem from a man aged 60 to 69 with non-small cell lung cancer. The CDR3 runs from the conserved cysteine through the conserved F or W. Fields, in order: clone size, J gene, D gene, V gene, CDR3 protein, CDR3 DNA. The D gene is left open where the match is weak. Clone size is not always given. Where it is, it says once, few, many or a class for expanded clones.

.,TRBJ2-3,.,TRBV4-1,CASRLGRPSTDTQYF,TGCGCCAGCAGACTCGGACGGCCTAGCACAGATACGCAGTATTTT
.,TRBJ1-1,.,TRBV28,CASSSTGKGNTEAFF,TGTGCCAGCAGTTCCACAGGGAAGGGGAACACTGAAGCTTTCTTT
.,TRBJ1-1,.,TRBV7-9,CASSISEGTEVFF,TGTGCCAGCAGCATCAGTGAAGGCACTGAAGTTTTCTTT
few,TRBJ1-6,.,TRBV4-1,CATRDPGLYNSPLHF,TGCGCCACCAGAGACCCAGGGCTCTATAATTCACCCCTCCACTTT
.,TRBJ2-1,.,TRBV20-1,CTARRLEEEQFF,TGCACTGCTAGGCGGCTAGAGGAGGAGCAGTTCTTC
.,TRBJ2-1,.,TRBV20-1,CNARGDSSYNEQLF,TGCAATGCTAGAGGGGATTCCTCCTACAATGAGCAGTTATTC
.,TRBJ2-5,.,TRBV11-2,CASSSGTGVETQYF,TGTGCCAGCAGTTCAGGTACCGGCGTGGAGACCCAGTACTTC
once,TRBJ1-4,.,TRBV12-3/TRBV12-4,CVSNPGYGEKLFF,TGTGTCAGCAATCCAGGGTACGGCGAAAAACTGTTTTTT
once,TRBJ2-3,.,TRBV5-6,CASTKDRFLTDAQYF,TGTGCCAGCACCAAAGACAGGTTCCTCACAGATGCGCAGTATTTT
.,TRBJ1-6,.,TRBV5-6,CASSEWSAKKSPRHF,TGTGCCAGCAGCGAATGGTCAGCCAAAAAATCACCCCGCCACTTT
once,TRBJ2-2,.,TRBV20-1,CGASDYYTGELFF,TGCGGTGCTTCTGACTACTACACCGGGGAGCTGTTTTTT
many,TRBJ2-3,.,TRBV4-2,CASSQWDTPTDTQYF,TGTGCCAGCAGCCAATGGGATACACCCACAGATACGCAGTATTTT
.,TRBJ1-2,.,TRBV11-2,CVSNLSRGELYGYTF,TGTGTCAGCAACTTAAGCCGGGGAGAACTCTATGGCTACACCTTC
.,TRBJ2-5,TRBD2,TRBV10-3,CAISEISSGSETQYF,TGTGCCATCAGTGAAATTTCTAGCGGGAGTGAGACCCAGTACTTC
.,TRBJ2-2,.,TRBV6-2/TRBV6-3,CASILWDPYTTGELFF,TGTGCCAGCATTCTCTGGGACCCTTACACGACCGGGGAGCTGTTTTTT
.,TRBJ2-3,.,TRBV11-2,CASSLYRHPSQPQYF,TGTGCCAGCAGCTTGTATCGACACCCGAGCCAGCCCCAGTATTTT
few,TRBJ1-2,TRBD1,TRBV6-2/TRBV6-3,CASSSDRGRYGYTF,TGTGCCAGCAGTTCAGACAGGGGACGGTATGGCTACACCTTC
.,TRBJ1-2,.,TRBV29-1,CSAQEGVNYGYTF,TGCAGCGCCCAGGAGGGGGTAAACTATGGCTACACCTTC
.,TRBJ2-1,.,TRBV11-2,CASSRGQLSSYNKKFF,TGTGCCAGCAGCCGCGGACAGTTAAGCTCCTACAATAAGAAGTTCTTC
few,TRBJ2-5,TRBD1,TRBV11-2,CTNISTGEETQYF,TGTACCAACATCTCTACAGGGGAAGAGACCCAGTACTTC
.,TRBJ2-7,TRBD2,TRBV11-3,CVSNSGLAPYEQYF,TGTGTCAGCAACTCGGGACTAGCCCCCTACGAGCAGTACTTC
.,TRBJ2-3,.,TRBV6-2/TRBV6-3,CVSSTSLAVTDTQYF,TGTGTCAGCAGTACCAGCCTAGCAGTAACAGATACGCAGTATTTT
.,TRBJ1-1,.,TRBV9,CASSYGAAEAFF,TGTGCCAGCAGCTACGGGGCAGCTGAAGCTTTCTTT
many,TRBJ1-5,.,TRBV5-1,CASSSGGSDQPQHF,TGCGCCAGCAGCTCCGGGGGGTCCGATCAGCCCCAGCATTTT
.,TRBJ2-3,TRBD2,TRBV5-4,CASSLVGSSGSSTDTQYF,TGTGCCAGCAGCTTGGTCGGTTCTAGCGGGTCCAGCACAGATACGCAGTATTTT
once,TRBJ1-4,.,TRBV20-1,CSARVTGQKHEKLSF,TGCAGTGCTAGAGTGACCGGGCAGAAACATGAAAAACTGTCTTTT
.,TRBJ2-7,.,TRBV28,CASSQGPYEQYF,TGTGCCAGCAGTCAGGGGCCCTACGAGCAGTACTTC
.,TRBJ2-2,.,TRBV5-6,CASILGGTGELFF,TGTGCCAGCATCCTAGGGGGGACCGGGGAGCTGTTTTTT
.,TRBJ2-1,.,TRBV20-1,CSARGSEGNEQFF,TGTAGTGCTAGAGGGTCAGAGGGCAATGAGCAGTTCTTC
.,TRBJ2-1,.,TRBV4-1,CASSHDDRGGYNGQFF,TGCGCCAGCAGCCATGATGACCGAGGGGGGTACAATGGGCAGTTCTTC
.,TRBJ2-1,TRBD2,TRBV11-3,CANSQGTSRYNGQFF,TGTGCCAACAGCCAAGGGACTAGCAGGTACAATGGGCAGTTCTTC
.,TRBJ2-1,.,TRBV12-3/TRBV12-4,CARSFGSRVEQFF,TGTGCCAGGAGTTTTGGTAGCCGAGTTGAGCAGTTCTTC
once,TRBJ2-1,TRBD2,TRBV11-1,CPSSLSRLAGGNNEQFF,TGTCCCAGTAGCTTATCCCGGCTAGCGGGAGGCAACAATGAGCAGTTCTTC
once,TRBJ1-1,.,TRBV29-1,CSVQGLFQETETFF,TGCAGCGTTCAAGGGCTTTTCCAAGAAACTGAAACTTTCTTT
many,TRBJ2-5,.,TRBV12-3/TRBV12-4,CASSPVRGSRQETQYF,TGTGCCAGCAGCCCCGTGCGGGGTAGTCGGCAAGAGACCCAGTACTTC
.,TRBJ1-6,TRBD1,TRBV5-4,CASSPVQGANNSPVHF,TGTGCCAGCAGCCCGGTACAGGGGGCGAATAATTCACCCGTCCACTTT
.,TRBJ1-3,.,TRBV11-2,CASSALGAKGNTKYF,TGTGCAAGCAGCGCTCTGGGGGCAAAGGGAAACACCAAATATTTT
.,TRBJ2-7,.,TRBV6-2/TRBV6-3,CASRSGNSYEKYF,TGTGCCAGCAGATCAGGAAACTCCTACGAGAAGTACTTC
.,TRBJ2-1,TRBD1,TRBV6-1,CASSYGDSSNGQFF,TGTGCCAGCAGTTACGGGGACAGCTCCAATGGGCAGTTCTTC
.,TRBJ1-3,.,TRBV11-2,CASSDQGSSFENTIYF,TGTGCCAGCAGCGATCAGGGGTCGAGCTTTGAAAACACCATATATTTT
.,TRBJ2-2,.,TRBV11-2,CASSGSGINIGELFF,TGTGCCAGCAGCGGGTCGGGGATAAACATCGGGGAACTGTTTTTT
.,TRBJ2-5,TRBD2,TRBV7-9,CASSSGELAGGKRATQYF,TGTGCCAGCAGCTCCGGGGAACTAGCGGGGGGAAAGAGGGCGACCCAGTACTTC
once,TRBJ2-3,.,TRBV11-2,CVSSLTGGPTDTQYF,TGTGTCAGCAGCTTAACCGGGGGGCCGACAGATACGCAGTATTTT
.,TRBJ2-1,TRBD2,TRBV5-5,CASSLRGSGGTYNEQFF,TGTGCCAGCAGCTTGCGAGGTAGCGGGGGGACCTACAATGAGCAGTTCTTC
.,TRBJ1-2,TRBD1,TRBV4-2,CASGLEKQGIHGYTF,TGTGCCAGCGGCCTAGAAAAACAGGGGATCCACGGCTACACCTTC
.,TRBJ2-7,.,TRBV20-1,CSARGPGAEQYF,TGTAGTGCTCGGGGGCCTGGGGCCGAGCAGTACTTC
.,TRBJ2-3,.,TRBV4-2,CASSKKGSISADTQYF,TGTGCCAGCAGCAAAAAGGGTTCCATTAGCGCTGATACGCAGTATTTT
.,TRBJ2-5,TRBD2,TRBV29-1,CSVEDPREGQETQYF,TGCAGCGTTGAAGATCCCCGGGAGGGCCAAGAGACCCAGTACTTC
.,TRBJ1-1,.,TRBV4-3,CVSSQESGRGTEAFF,TGCGTCAGCAGCCAAGAATCGGGGAGGGGAACTGAAGCTTTCTTT
.,TRBJ2-5,.,TRBV11-1,CASSLDRLKETLYF,TGTGCCAGCAGCCTCGACAGACTAAAAGAGACCCTGTACTTC